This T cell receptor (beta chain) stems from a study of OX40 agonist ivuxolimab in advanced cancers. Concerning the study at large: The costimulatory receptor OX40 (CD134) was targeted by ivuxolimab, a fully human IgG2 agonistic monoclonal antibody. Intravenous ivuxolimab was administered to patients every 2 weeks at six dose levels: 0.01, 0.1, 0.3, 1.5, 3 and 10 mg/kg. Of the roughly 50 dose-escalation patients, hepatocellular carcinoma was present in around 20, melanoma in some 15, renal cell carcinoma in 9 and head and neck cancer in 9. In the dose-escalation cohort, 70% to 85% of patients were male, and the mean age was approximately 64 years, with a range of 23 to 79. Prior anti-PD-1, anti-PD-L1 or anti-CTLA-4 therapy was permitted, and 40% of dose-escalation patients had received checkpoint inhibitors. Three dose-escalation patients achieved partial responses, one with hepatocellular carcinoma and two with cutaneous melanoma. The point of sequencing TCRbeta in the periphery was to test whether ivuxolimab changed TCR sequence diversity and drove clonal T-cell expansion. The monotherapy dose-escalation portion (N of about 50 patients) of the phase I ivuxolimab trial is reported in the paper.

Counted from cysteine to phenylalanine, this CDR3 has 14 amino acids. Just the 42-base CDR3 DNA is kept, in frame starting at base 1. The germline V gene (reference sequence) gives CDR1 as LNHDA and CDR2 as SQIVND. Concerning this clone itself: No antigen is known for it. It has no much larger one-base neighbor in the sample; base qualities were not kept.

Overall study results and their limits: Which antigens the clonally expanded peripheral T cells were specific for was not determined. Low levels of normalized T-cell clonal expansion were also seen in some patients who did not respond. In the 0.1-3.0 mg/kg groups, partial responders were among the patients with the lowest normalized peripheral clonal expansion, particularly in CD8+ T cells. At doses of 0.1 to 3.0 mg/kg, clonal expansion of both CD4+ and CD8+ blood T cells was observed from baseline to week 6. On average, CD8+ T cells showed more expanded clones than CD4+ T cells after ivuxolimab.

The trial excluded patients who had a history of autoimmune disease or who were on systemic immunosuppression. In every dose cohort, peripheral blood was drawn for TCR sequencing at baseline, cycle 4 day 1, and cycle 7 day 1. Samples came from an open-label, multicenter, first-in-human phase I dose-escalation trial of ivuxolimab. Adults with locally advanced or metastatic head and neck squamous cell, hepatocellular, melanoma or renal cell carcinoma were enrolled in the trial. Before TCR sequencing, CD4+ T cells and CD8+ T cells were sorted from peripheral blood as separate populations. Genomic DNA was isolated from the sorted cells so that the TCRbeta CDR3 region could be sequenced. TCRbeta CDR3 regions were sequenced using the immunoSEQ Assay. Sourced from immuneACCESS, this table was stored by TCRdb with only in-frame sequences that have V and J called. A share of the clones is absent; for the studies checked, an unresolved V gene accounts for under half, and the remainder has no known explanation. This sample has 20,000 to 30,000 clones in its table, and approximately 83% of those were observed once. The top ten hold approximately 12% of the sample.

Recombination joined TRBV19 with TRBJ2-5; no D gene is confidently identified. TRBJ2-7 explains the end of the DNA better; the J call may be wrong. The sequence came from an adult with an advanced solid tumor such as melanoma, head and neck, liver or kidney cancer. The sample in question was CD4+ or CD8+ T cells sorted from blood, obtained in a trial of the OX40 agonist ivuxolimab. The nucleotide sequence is TGTGCCAGTAGTATCTCCCTCTCCTCGGGCGAGCAGTACTTC. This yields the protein CASSISLSSGEQYF.